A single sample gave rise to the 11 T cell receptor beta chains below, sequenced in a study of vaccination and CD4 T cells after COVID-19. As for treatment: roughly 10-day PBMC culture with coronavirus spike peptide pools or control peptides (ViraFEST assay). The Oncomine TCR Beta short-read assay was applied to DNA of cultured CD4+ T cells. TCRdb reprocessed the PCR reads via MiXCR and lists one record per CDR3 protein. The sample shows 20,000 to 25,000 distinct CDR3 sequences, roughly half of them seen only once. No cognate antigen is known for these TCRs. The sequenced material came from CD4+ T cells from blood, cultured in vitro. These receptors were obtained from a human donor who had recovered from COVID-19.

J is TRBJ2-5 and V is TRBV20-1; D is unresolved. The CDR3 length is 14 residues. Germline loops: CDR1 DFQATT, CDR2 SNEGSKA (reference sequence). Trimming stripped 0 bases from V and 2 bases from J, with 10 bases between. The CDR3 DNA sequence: TGCAGTGCTAGAGATCAATTCGTACAAGAGACCCAGTACTTC. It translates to CSARDQFVQETQYF.

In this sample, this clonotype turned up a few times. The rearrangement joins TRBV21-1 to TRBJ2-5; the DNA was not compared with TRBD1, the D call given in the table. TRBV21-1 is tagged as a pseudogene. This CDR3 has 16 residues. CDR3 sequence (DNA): TGTGCCAGCAGCGGATGGGACAGGGGGTTTGGAGAGACCCAGTACTTC. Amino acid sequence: CASSGWDRGFGETQYF.

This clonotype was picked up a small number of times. The CDR3 sequence is CATSRVPAKVNYGYTF. CDR3 nucleotides: TGTGCCACCAGCAGAGTACCAGCCAAAGTAAACTATGGCTACACCTTC. V gene TRBV15 combines with J gene TRBJ1-2; the D is unclear. Trimming left V 1 base short and J 2 bases short, with 14 bases between. This CDR3 region has 16 residues. From germline, CDR1 is LNHNV and CDR2 YYDKDF (reference sequence). The whole variable domain, filled in from reference TRBV15 and TRBJ1-2, reads DAMVIQNPRYQVTQFGKPVTLSCSQTLNHNVMYWYQQKSSQAPKLLFHYYDKDFNNEADTPDNFQSRRPNTSFCFLDIRSPGLGDTAMYLCATSRVPAKVNYGYTFGSGTRLTVV.

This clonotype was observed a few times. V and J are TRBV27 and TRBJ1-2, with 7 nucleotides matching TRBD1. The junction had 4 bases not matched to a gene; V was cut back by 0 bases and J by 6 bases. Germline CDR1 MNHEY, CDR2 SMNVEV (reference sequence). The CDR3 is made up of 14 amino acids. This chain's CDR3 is CASSLSGGRNGYTF. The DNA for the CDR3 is TGTGCCAGCAGTTTATCAGGGGGCCGAAATGGCTACACCTTC.

CDR3 residues: CASSPSSDRSYEQYF. CDR3 DNA sequence: TGTGCCAGCTCTCCATCATCGGACAGGAGCTACGAGCAGTACTTC. The J gene is TRBJ2-7, the V gene TRBV18, with 7 nucleotides matching TRBD1. The CDR3 contains 15 residues. The germline V gene encodes CDR1 KGHSH and CDR2 LQKENI. Losses at the gene ends were 6 bases for V and 3 bases for J; bases not matched to a gene: 11.

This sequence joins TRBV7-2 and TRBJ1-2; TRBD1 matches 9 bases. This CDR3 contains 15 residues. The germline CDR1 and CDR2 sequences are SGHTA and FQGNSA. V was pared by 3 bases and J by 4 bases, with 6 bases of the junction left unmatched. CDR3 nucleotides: TGTGCCAGCAGCTTGGGGGACAGGGTAGGCTATGGCTACACCTTC. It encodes CASSLGDRVGYGYTF.

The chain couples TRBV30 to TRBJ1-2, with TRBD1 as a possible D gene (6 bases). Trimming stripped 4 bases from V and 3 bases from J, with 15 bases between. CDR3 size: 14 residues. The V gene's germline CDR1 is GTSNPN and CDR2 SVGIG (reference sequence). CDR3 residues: CAWNGGRSDYGYTF. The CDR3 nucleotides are TGTGCCTGGAATGGGGGCCGTTCTGACTATGGCTACACCTTC.

As DNA, the CDR3 is TGTGCCAGCAGTTACTCCACAGGGTCGACCTCCACCCTCCACTTT. This sequence encodes CASSYSTGSTSTLHF. The chain combines TRBV6-5 with TRBJ1-6; TRBD1 might be the D (6 bases). Germline V gene lookup returns CDR1 MNHEY and CDR2 SVGAGI. V was cut by 0 bases and J by 14 bases, with 17 bases left in between. The CDR3 has 15 residues.

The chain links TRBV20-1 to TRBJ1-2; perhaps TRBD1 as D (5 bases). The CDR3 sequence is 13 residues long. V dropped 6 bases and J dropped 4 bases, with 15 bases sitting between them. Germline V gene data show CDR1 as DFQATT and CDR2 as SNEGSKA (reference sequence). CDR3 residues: CSARTDTGYGYTF. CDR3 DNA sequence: TGCAGTGCGCGGACCGATACAGGCTATGGCTACACCTTC.

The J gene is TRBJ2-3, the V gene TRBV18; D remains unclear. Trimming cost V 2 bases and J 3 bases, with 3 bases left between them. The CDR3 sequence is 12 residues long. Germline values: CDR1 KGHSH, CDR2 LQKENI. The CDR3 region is CASSPKTDTQYF. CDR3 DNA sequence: TGTGCCAGCTCACCAAAAACAGATACGCAGTATTTT.

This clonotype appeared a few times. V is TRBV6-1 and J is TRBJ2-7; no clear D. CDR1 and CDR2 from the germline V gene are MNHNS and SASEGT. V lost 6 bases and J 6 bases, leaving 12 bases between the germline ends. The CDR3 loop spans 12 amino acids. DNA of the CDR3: TGTGCCAGCAGAGACGGGCAGTTCGAGCAGTACTTC. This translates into CASRDGQFEQYF.